Shown below are 24 T cell receptor beta chains from a single sample sequenced in a study of blood T cells in healthy people across ages. A sample-barcoded 5' primer and a J-beta primer mix were used in a second PCR of roughly 7 to 12 cycles. Using its own MiXCR run on the 5' RACE reads, TCRdb lists one record per CDR3 protein. This repertoire shows approximately 800,000 distinct CDR3 sequences, about 53% found once; its top ten account for about two fifths. The sequencing sample was made of blood. These receptors came from an elderly man in good health.

Only a few counts were recorded for this clonotype. The chain recombines TRBV7-9 with TRBJ1-2; D is perhaps TRBD1 (5 bases). Germline CDR1 and CDR2: SEHNR and FQNEAQ (reference sequence). V lost 4 bases to trimming and J lost 5 bases, with 14 bases between them. This CDR3 is built from 14 residues. CDR3 residues: CASSSRDSGYGYTF. The CDR3 DNA reads TGTGCCAGCAGCTCCCGGGACTCCGGATATGGCTACACCTTC.

This chain links TRBV6-5 with TRBJ2-1, with 8 bases matching TRBD2. Germline CDR1 and CDR2: MNHEY and SVGAGI. Trimming cost V 6 bases and J 2 bases; bases outside gene matches: 3. The CDR3 totals 14 residues. CDR3 sequence (DNA): TGTGCCAGCAGACCGGGACTAGCCTACAATGAGCAGTTCTTC. It yields the protein CASRPGLAYNEQFF.

V is TRBV3-1 and J is TRBJ2-5; D not certain. V lost 0 bases and J lost 5, with 7 bases in between. Germline V gives CDR1 LGHDT, CDR2 YNNKEL (reference sequence). There are 13 residues in the CDR3. As DNA, the CDR3 is TGTGCCAGCAGCCAAGATGGGGTTGAGACCCAGTACTTC. This encodes CASSQDGVETQYF.

V and J are TRBV11-2 and TRBJ2-5, with TRBD1 matching over 12 bases. This CDR3 contains 15 residues. Germline lookup yields CDR1 SGHAT and CDR2 FQNNGV. The J segment lost 11 bases and the V segment lost 5 bases, leaving 12 bases of the junction unmatched. DNA of the CDR3: TGTGCCAGCAGCACCGCCGGGACAGGGGGCAATGAGCAGTACTTC. This encodes CASSTAGTGGNEQYF.

The CDR3 DNA is TGCAGTGCTGGGGCACGGGAACACTCCTACAATGAGCAGTACTTC. It yields the protein CSAGAREHSYNEQYF. The rearrangement links TRBV20-1 to TRBJ2-1; the D call may be TRBD1 or TRBD2 (5 bases each). TRBJ2-7 explains the end of the DNA better; the J call may be wrong. Germline-derived CDR1 and CDR2 are DFQATT and SNEGSKA (reference sequence). This CDR3 is built from 15 residues.

The chain couples TRBV2 to TRBJ2-2, with 9 bases lining up with TRBD1. The V and J ends lost 10 bases and 5 bases, in that order; junction bases with no gene match: 8. Looked up from germline, CDR1 is SNHLY and CDR2 is FYNNEI. The CDR3 runs 14 residues. CDR3: CANKDRGRTGELFF. The DNA of the CDR3 is TGTGCCAACAAGGACAGGGGTAGGACCGGGGAGCTGTTTTTT. Variable domain in full (rest from reference TRBV2 and TRBJ2-2): EPEVTQTPSHQVTQMGQEVILRCVPISNHLYFYWYRQILGQKVEFLVSFYNNEISEKSEIFDDQFSVERPDGSNFTLKIRSTKLEDSAMYFCANKDRGRTGELFFGEGSRLTVL.

As to this clonotype: Germline and junction disagree at one end, which may indicate a read error. This chain connects TRBV7-2 to TRBJ2-1, with TRBD2 identical over 8 bases. Germline assignment: CDR1 SGHTA and CDR2 FQGNSA. The CDR3 has 18 amino acids. For the CDR3, the DNA is TGTGCCAGTAGCTTAAATCCTAGCGGGCCCTCCTCCTACAATGAGCAGTTCTTC. Translated, it gives CASSLNPSGPSSYNEQFF.

The chain combines TRBV15 with TRBJ2-4; D not resolved. The CDR3 is made up of 13 amino acids. Trimming took off 4 bases at V and 9 bases at J, with 13 bases between the two ends. The V gene's germline CDR1 is LNHNV and CDR2 YYDKDF (reference sequence). Written as DNA, the CDR3 is TGTGCCACCAGCACCCGACGGACCGGCATTCAGTACTTC. Translated, it gives CATSTRRTGIQYF.

The chain has TRBV10-3 and TRBJ1-1; weak D call: TRBD1 (6 bases). The germline CDR1 and CDR2 sequences are ENHRY and SYGVKD. Between the trimmed V and J ends, which lost 3 bases and 0 bases, there was a span of 11 bases. The CDR3 contains 15 residues. The CDR3 protein is CAISDTQGMNTEAFF. The CDR3 DNA is TGTGCCATCAGTGACACACAGGGCATGAACACTGAAGCTTTCTTT.

The V gene is TRBV11-2, the J gene TRBJ2-1; D is undetermined. The better agreement between TRBJ2-7 and the DNA end casts doubt on the J call. This CDR3 spans 15 amino acids. CDR1 SGHAT and CDR2 FQNNGV come from the germline V gene. This chain's CDR3 is CASSLIGHIDYEQYF. The CDR3 nucleotides are TGTGCCAGCAGCTTAATTGGCCATATCGACTACGAGCAGTACTTC.

The chain employs TRBV20-1 and TRBJ2-1, with 8 nucleotides matching TRBD2. V lost 5 bases and J lost 0; bases outside the gene matches: 6. The length of the CDR3 is 15 residues. Germline CDR1 DFQATT, CDR2 SNEGSKA (reference sequence). CDR3 residues: CSASTGTSSYNEQFF. DNA for the CDR3: TGCAGTGCTTCGACCGGGACTAGCTCCTACAATGAGCAGTTCTTC.

Worth noting for this clonotype: A read error is possible here, since a much larger clone lies one base away. The genes are TRBV6-2 or TRBV6-3 and TRBJ1-1, with 10 bases that match TRBD1. The CDR3 is made up of 15 amino acids. Looked up from germline, CDR1 is MNHEY and CDR2 is SVGEGT. The CDR3 loop is CAGSPTGGSQTEAFF. CDR3 DNA: TGTGCCGGCAGCCCGACAGGGGGCAGCCAGACTGAAGCTTTCTTT.

This clonotype has a handful of counts. The chain employs TRBV20-1 and TRBJ2-1; perhaps TRBD2 as D (6 bases). The V gene lost 6 bases and the J gene lost 1 base, with 13 bases spanning the gap. In germline, CDR1 is DFQATT, CDR2 SNEGSKA (reference sequence). The CDR3 spans 14 residues. CDR3 coding DNA: TGCAGTGCCGGCCGGGACTCGTCCTACAATGAGCAGTTCTTC. This encodes CSAGRDSSYNEQFF.

The rearrangement joins TRBV12-3 or TRBV12-4 to TRBJ1-6; TRBD1 is a possible D gene (6 bases). The V gene lost 2 bases and the J gene lost 9 bases, with 14 bases spanning the gap. This CDR3 spans 15 amino acids. The CDR3 DNA reads TGTGCCAGCAGTTTAAGCGCACAGGGCGGTTCACCCCTCCACTTT. This encodes CASSLSAQGGSPLHF.

V usage is TRBV6-6 and J usage is TRBJ1-2; no clear D. The CDR3 is 13 residues long. Per the germline V gene, CDR1 is MNHNY and CDR2 is SVGAGI (reference sequence). Deletions cut 6 bases from V and 8 bases from J, with 16 bases between. The DNA of the CDR3 is TGTGCCAGCAGCGCCCTCCGGGTGGGCGGCTACACCTTC. The encoded protein is CASSALRVGGYTF.

The chain links TRBV11-2 to TRBJ2-3; a weak D match, TRBD2 (5 bases). CDR3 length equals 15 residues. CDR1 and CDR2 (germline): SGHAT, FQNNGV. Trimming pared 6 bases from V and 14 bases from J, leaving 27 bases between. For the CDR3, the DNA is TGTGCCAGCAGGCCTCCGGGATTAAAACACAGATACGCGTATTTT. Encoded protein: CASRPPGLKHRYAYF.

This clonotype appeared a few times. V usage is TRBV29-1 and J usage is TRBJ2-5; no reliable D call. CDR1 is SQVTM, CDR2 ANQGSEA, per germline. Trimming pared 6 bases from V and 5 bases from J, leaving 13 bases between. This CDR3 contains 12 residues. CDR3 bases: TGCAGCGTGACCCCCGGGTTCGAGACCCAGTACTTC. Amino acids: CSVTPGFETQYF.

The J gene is TRBJ2-7, the V gene TRBV13; a weak D match, TRBD1 (5 bases). Germline V gene sequence: CDR1 PRHDT, CDR2 FYEKMQ (reference sequence). The V end lost 5 bases, the J end lost 3 bases, and 11 bases lay between the germline ends. This CDR3 region has 13 residues. The CDR3 sequence is CASSVPDSYEQYF. The CDR3 region has the DNA TGTGCCAGCAGCGTGCCCGACAGCTACGAGCAGTACTTC.

V is TRBV27 and J is TRBJ2-1, with D possibly being TRBD2 (6 bases). V dropped 6 bases and J dropped 0 bases, with 12 bases sitting between them. This CDR3 is 15 amino acids long. In germline, CDR1 is MNHEY, CDR2 SMNVEV (reference sequence). The DNA of the CDR3 is TGTGCCAGCAGCCATGTCGGGAGCTCCTACAATGAGCAGTTCTTC. As protein: CASSHVGSSYNEQFF.

The rearrangement uses TRBV7-2 and TRBJ2-5; possibly TRBD2 for D (6 bases). The J call could be wrong; TRBJ2-7 is a better fit for the DNA end. Germline values: CDR1 SGHTA, CDR2 FQGNSA. The CDR3 has 13 residues. In DNA, the CDR3 is TGTGCCAGCAGCTTGCGGGAAACCTACGAGCAGTACTTC. Protein sequence: CASSLRETYEQYF.

The V call is TRBV6-5, the J call TRBJ2-5; a weak D match, TRBD1 (6 bases). The CDR3 totals 12 residues. The germline gives CDR1 MNHEY, CDR2 SVGAGI. Trimming shortened V by 7 bases and J by 11 bases, and 17 bases separated the two germline ends. CDR3 amino acids: CASTTGLGEQYF. As DNA, the CDR3 is TGTGCCAGCACTACAGGGTTGGGGGAGCAGTACTTC.

CDR3 protein: CSARSQRESTDTQYF. The CDR3 bases are TGCAGTGCTAGATCCCAGCGGGAGAGCACAGATACGCAGTATTTT. The chain uses TRBV20-1 and TRBJ2-3; TRBD2 agrees at 8 bases. Germline V gene data show CDR1 as DFQATT and CDR2 as SNEGSKA (reference sequence). The CDR3 totals 15 residues. V lost 2 bases and J lost 0; bases outside the gene matches: 4.

J is TRBJ1-2 and V is TRBV12-3 or TRBV12-4; D ambiguous. Trimming removed 6 bases from V and 0 bases from J, with 14 bases in between. This CDR3 has 15 amino acids. In DNA, the CDR3 is TGTGCCAGCAGGAACAGCCGGTGGGCTAACTATGGCTACACCTTC. It codes for CASRNSRWANYGYTF.

The chain couples TRBV24-1 to TRBJ1-2; tentative D call: TRBD1 (5 bases). The CDR3 totals 13 residues. Germline loops: CDR1 KGHDR, CDR2 SFDVKD. V lost 5 bases, J lost 10 bases, and 16 bases lay in between. DNA for the CDR3: TGTGCCACCAGTGCGGGACCCAGCGCGGACTACACCTTC. Translated: CATSAGPSADYTF.